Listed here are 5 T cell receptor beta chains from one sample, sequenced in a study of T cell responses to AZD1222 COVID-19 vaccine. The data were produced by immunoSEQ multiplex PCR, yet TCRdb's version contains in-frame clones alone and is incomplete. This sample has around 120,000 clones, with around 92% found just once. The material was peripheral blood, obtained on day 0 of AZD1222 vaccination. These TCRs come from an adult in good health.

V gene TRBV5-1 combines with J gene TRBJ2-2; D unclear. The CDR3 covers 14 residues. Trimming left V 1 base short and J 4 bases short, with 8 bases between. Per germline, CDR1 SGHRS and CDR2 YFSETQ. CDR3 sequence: CASSLLTTTGELFF. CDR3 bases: TGCGCCAGCAGCTTGCTGACGACCACCGGGGAGCTGTTTTTT.

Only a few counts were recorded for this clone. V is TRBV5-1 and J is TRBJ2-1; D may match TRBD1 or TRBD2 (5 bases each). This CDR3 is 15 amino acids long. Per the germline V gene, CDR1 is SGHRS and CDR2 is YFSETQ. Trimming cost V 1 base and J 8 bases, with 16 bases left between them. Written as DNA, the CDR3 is TGCGCCAGCAGCTTGTTGGACCGCCGGGGCGATGAGCAGTTCTTC. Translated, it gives CASSLLDRRGDEQFF.

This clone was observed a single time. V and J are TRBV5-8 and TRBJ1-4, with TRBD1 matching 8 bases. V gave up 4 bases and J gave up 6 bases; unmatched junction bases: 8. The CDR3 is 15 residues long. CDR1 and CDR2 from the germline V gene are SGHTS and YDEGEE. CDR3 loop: CASSGGQGIDEKLFF. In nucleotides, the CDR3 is TGTGCCAGCAGCGGAGGACAGGGCATTGATGAAAAACTGTTTTTT.

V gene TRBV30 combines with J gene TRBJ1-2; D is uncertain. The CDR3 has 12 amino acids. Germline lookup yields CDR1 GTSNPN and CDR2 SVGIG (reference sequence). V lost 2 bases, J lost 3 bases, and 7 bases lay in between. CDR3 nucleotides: TGTGCCTGGAGTCGAGTCTACTATGGCTACACCTTC. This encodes CAWSRVYYGYTF. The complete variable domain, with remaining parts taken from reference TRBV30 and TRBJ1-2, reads SQTIHQWPATLVQPVGSPLSLECTVEGTSNPNLYWYRQAAGRGLQLLFYSVGIGQISSEVPQNLSASRPQDRQFILSSKKLLLSDSGFYLCAWSRVYYGYTFGSGTRLTVV.

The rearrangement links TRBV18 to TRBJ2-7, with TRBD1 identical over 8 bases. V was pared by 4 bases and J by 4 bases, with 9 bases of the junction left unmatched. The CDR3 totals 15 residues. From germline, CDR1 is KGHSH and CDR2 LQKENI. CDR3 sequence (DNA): TGTGCCAGCTCACGACCGGGACAGGACACGTACGAGCAGTACTTC. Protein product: CASSRPGQDTYEQYF.